What follows describes a single T cell receptor beta chain. The CDR3 consists of 15 residues. V was clipped by 2 bases and J by 2 bases; unmatched bases: 4. Germline values: CDR1 SNHLY, CDR2 FYNNEI. These data originate in a study of blood T cell repertoires in COVID-19. Overall study: Whether acute or convalescent, the COVID-19 samples came from the United States, Italy and Spain. Nucleic acid was either cDNA or gDNA, and it came from T cells, B-cell-depleted T cells, or PBMCs.

How the authors handled the data: Amplifying reference gene primers gave estimates of nucleated cell counts. Clones were read by immunoSEQ multiplex PCR, and TCRdb kept only the in-frame ones, dropping some. For V, J and clone size, that table is used; D and trimming come from the DNA. The profile covers roughly 160,000 clones, with roughly 83% appearing a single time and around 14% taken by the ten largest. The source material was peripheral blood. This sequence originates from a man younger than 35 with active or convalescent COVID-19. V usage is TRBV2 and J usage is TRBJ2-3; 7 positions match TRBD1. The CDR3 here is CASSEMGQYTDTQYF. The CDR3 nucleotides are TGTGCCAGCAGTGAAATGGGACAGTACACAGATACGCAGTATTTT.